This entry is about one T cell receptor (beta chain). The antigen remains undetermined. The data are from a study of early T cells in non-severe SARS-CoV-2 infection. About the research overall: The sequenced material was bulk RNA from unsorted whole blood, and its chains were unpaired. General study findings and limits: Private and CD4 specificities were missed by VDJdb matching, which favored anti-spike CD8 responses.

In the library, individual cDNA molecules carried attached unique molecular identifiers. Each CDR3 protein is one row after TCRdb ran MiXCR on the 5' RACE reads. The sample has fewer than 80,000 distinct CDR3 sequences; around a tenth are singletons. The germline gives CDR1 LNHDA, CDR2 SQIVND (reference sequence). The CDR3 sequence is 14 residues long. V dropped 6 bases and J dropped 5; count of bases not matched to a gene: 6. The sample consisted of whole blood. The chain carries TRBV19 and TRBJ2-2, with 7 nucleotides matching TRBD1. This TCR derives from an adult who was a healthcare worker with PCR-confirmed SARS-CoV-2 infection or an uninfected control (not recorded which). CDR3 sequence: CASSLIQGTGELFF. The CDR3 DNA reads TGTGCCAGTAGCCTGATACAGGGGACCGGGGAGCTGTTTTTT.